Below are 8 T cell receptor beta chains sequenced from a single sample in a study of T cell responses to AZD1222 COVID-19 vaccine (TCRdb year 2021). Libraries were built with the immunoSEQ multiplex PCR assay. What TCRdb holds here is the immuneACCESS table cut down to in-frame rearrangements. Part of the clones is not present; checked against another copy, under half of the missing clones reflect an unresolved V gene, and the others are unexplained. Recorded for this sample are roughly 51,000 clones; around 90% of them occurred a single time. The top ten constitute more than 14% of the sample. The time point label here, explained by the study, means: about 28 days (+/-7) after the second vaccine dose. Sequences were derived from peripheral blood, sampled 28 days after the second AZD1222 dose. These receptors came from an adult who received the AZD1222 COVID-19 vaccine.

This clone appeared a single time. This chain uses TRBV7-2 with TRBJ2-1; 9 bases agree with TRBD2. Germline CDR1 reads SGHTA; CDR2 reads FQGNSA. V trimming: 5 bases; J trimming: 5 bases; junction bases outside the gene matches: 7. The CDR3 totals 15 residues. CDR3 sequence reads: CASSPGREGHNEQFF. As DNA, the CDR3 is TGTGCCAGCAGCCCGGGGCGGGAGGGCCACAATGAGCAGTTCTTC.

For the CDR3, the DNA is TGTGCCAGCAGCTTAGGCCGGAACACTGAAGCTTTCTTT. Amino acids: CASSLGRNTEAFF. The rearrangement uses TRBV11-2 and TRBJ1-1, with D unresolved. The CDR3 is 13 amino acids. V was shortened by 1 base and J by 1 base, with 4 bases between the two germline ends. Germline CDR1 SGHAT, CDR2 FQNNGV.

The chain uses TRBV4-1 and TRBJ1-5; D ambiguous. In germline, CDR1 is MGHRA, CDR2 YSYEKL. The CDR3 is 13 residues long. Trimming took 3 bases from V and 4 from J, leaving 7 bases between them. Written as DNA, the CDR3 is TGCGCCAGCAGCCATATCGGGAATCAGCCCCAGCATTTT. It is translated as CASSHIGNQPQHF.

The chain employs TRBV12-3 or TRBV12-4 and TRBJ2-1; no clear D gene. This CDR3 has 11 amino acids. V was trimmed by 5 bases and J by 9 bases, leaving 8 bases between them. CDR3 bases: TGTGCCAGCAGTCCAGAAGGTGAGCAGTTCTTC. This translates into CASSPEGEQFF.

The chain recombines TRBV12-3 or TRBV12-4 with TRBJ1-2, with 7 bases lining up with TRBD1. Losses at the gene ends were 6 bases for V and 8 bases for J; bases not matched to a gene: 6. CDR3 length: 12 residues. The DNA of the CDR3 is TGTGCCAGCAGAGGGGACAGTTGGGGCTACACCTTC. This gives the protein CASRGDSWGYTF.

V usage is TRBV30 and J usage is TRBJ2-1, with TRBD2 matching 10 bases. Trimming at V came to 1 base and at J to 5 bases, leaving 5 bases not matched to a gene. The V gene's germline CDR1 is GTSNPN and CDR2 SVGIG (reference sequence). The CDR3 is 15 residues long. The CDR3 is CAWSASSGRNNEQFF. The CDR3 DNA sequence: TGTGCCTGGAGTGCGTCTAGCGGGAGAAACAATGAGCAGTTCTTC.

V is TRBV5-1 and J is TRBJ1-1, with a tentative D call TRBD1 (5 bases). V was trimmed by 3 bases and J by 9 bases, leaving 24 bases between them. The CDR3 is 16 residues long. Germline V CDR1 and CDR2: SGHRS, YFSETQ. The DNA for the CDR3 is TGCGCCAGCAGCTCCCCCGGGACCCCTAAGACCGGCCAAGCTTTCTTT. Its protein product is CASSSPGTPKTGQAFF.

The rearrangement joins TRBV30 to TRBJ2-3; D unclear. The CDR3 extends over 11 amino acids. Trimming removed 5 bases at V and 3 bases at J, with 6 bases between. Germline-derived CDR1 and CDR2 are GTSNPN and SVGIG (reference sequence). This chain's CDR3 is CAWGFTDTQYF. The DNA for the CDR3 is TGTGCCTGGGGGTTTACAGATACGCAGTATTTT.